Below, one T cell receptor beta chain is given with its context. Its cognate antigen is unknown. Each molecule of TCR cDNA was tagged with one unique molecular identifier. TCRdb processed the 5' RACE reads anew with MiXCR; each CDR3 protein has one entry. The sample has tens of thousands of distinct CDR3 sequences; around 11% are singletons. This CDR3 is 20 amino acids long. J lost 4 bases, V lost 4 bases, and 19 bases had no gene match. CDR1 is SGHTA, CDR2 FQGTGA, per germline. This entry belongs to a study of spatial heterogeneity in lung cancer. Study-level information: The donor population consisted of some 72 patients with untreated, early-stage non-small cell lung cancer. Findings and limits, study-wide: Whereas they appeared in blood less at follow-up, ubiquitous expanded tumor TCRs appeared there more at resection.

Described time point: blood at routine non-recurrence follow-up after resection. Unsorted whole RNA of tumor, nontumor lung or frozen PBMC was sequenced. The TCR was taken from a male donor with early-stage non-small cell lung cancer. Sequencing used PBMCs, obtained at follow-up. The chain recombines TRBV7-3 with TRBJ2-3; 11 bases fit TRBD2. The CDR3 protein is CASSSSGGLAETLLADTQYF. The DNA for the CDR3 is TGTGCCAGCAGCTCATCAGGGGGACTAGCGGAAACCCTCTTGGCAGATACGCAGTATTTT.